This T cell receptor (beta chain) comes out of a study of PD-1 blockade in mismatch repair-deficient tumors. The wider study: Patients had approximately 11 mismatch repair-deficient cancer types and were previously treated and progressing.

The data were produced by immunoSEQ multiplex PCR, yet TCRdb's version contains in-frame clones alone and is incomplete. The sample records about 39,000 clones, 80% to 85% being singletons. The CDR3 totals 14 residues. The germline V gene has CDR1 GTSNPN and CDR2 SVGIG (reference sequence). V was pared by 2 bases and J by 8 bases, with 7 bases of the junction left unmatched. This rearrangement joins TRBV30 to TRBJ2-1, with 9 bases aligning to TRBD1. This specimen was PBMCs, taken 38 to 40 weeks after starting pembrolizumab. The sequence came from an adult with mismatch repair-deficient cancer. CDR3 DNA: TGTGCCTGGAGTTCCGGGACAGGGCGCGATGAGCAGTTCTTC. This translates into CAWSSGTGRDEQFF.